This entry lists 21 T cell receptor beta chains sequenced from one sample in a study of blood T cell repertoires in COVID-19. Clones were sequenced by immunoSEQ multiplex PCR, and TCRdb holds only the in-frame ones, with some missing. The data hold under 8,000 clones, with 89% observed a single time. Specimen: peripheral blood. All receptors come from a human donor in a cohort sampled during active COVID-19. The donor label of this sample is uncertain.

The CDR3 DNA follows: TGTGCCAGCAGCCCCCTAGGAGGGCACACTGAAGCTTTCTTT. As protein: CASSPLGGHTEAFF. The chain joins TRBV14 to TRBJ1-1; D call uncertain. This CDR3 region has 14 residues. V lost 4 bases to trimming and J lost 3 bases, with 12 bases between them. CDR1 SGHDN and CDR2 FVKESK come from the germline V gene.

This chain joins TRBV2 and TRBJ2-1; 12 bases line up with TRBD2. V gave up 8 bases and J gave up 7 bases; unmatched junction bases: 9. The CDR3 runs to 15 residues. Germline CDR1 is SNHLY and CDR2 is FYNNEI. DNA of the CDR3: TGTGCCAGCTCCGGCGCTAGCGGGAGGGTTAATGAGCAGTTCTTC. Amino acids: CASSGASGRVNEQFF. The full variable domain, with the rest looked up from reference TRBV2 and TRBJ2-1, is EPEVTQTPSHQVTQMGQEVILRCVPISNHLYFYWYRQILGQKVEFLVSFYNNEISEKSEIFDDQFSVERPDGSNFTLKIRSTKLEDSAMYFCASSGASGRVNEQFFGPGTRLTVL.

This chain uses TRBV5-1 with TRBJ2-1; possibly TRBD1 for D (6 bases). The CDR3 has 16 residues. Trimming stripped 4 bases from V and 1 base from J, with 15 bases between. Germline CDR1 reads SGHRS; CDR2 reads YFSETQ. The chain's CDR3 is CASSATGRSSYNEQFF. CDR3 nucleotides: TGCGCCAGCAGCGCTACAGGGCGGTCGTCCTACAATGAGCAGTTCTTC.

This chain links TRBV18 with TRBJ2-7; 7 bases are shared with TRBD2. Germline CDR1 and CDR2: KGHSH and LQKENI. V lost 6 bases and J lost 6; bases outside the gene matches: 8. The CDR3 is 13 amino acids. The CDR3 loop reads CASSRGSRLEQYF. CDR3 DNA sequence: TGTGCCAGCTCGCGGGGGAGTCGGCTCGAGCAGTACTTC.

The V gene is TRBV19, the J gene TRBJ1-5; D unresolved. This CDR3 has 13 residues. V lost 6 bases and J 0 bases, leaving 6 bases between the germline ends. Per germline, CDR1 LNHDA and CDR2 SQIVND (reference sequence). The CDR3 spells CASRGVSNQPQHF. The CDR3 bases are TGTGCCAGTAGGGGAGTTAGCAATCAGCCCCAGCATTTT.

The J gene is TRBJ2-5, the V gene TRBV9; TRBD1 agrees at 7 bases. From germline, CDR1 is SGDLS and CDR2 YYNGEE. With 3 bases clipped from V and 2 bases from J, the junction kept 10 bases outside the gene matches. This CDR3 spans 16 amino acids. CDR3 sequence (DNA): TGTGCCAGCAGCGCAAGACAGGGTCGATCACAAGAGACCCAGTACTTC. Protein product: CASSARQGRSQETQYF.

This sequence joins TRBV9 and TRBJ1-2; possible D gene TRBD1, 5 bases. Deletions cut 4 bases from V and 1 base from J, with 8 bases between. The CDR3 spans 13 residues. CDR1 and CDR2 (germline): SGDLS, YYNGEE. CDR3 DNA sequence: TGTGCCAGCAGCCATACAGGTAACTATGGCTACACCTTC. As protein: CASSHTGNYGYTF. The complete variable domain, with remaining parts taken from reference TRBV9 and TRBJ1-2, reads DSGVTQTPKHLITATGQRVTLRCSPRSGDLSVYWYQQSLDQGLQFLIQYYNGEERAKGNILERFSAQQFPDLHSELNLSSLELGDSALYFCASSHTGNYGYTFGSGTRLTVV.

The rearrangement links TRBV19 to TRBJ2-7; the D gene is possibly TRBD1 (5 bases). Germline V CDR1 and CDR2: LNHDA, SQIVND (reference sequence). V shed 3 bases and J shed 2 bases, with 8 bases lying between them. The CDR3 loop spans 13 amino acids. The CDR3 DNA sequence: TGTGCCAGTAGTATTGGGGCAGCCTACGAGCAGTACTTC. Its translation is CASSIGAAYEQYF.

This rearrangement joins TRBV3-1 (or the pseudogene TRBV3-2) to TRBJ1-6; D ambiguous. V lost 4 bases and J lost 9, with 10 bases in between. Germline CDR1 reads LGHDT; CDR2 reads YNNKEL (reference sequence). The CDR3 sequence is 13 residues long. For the CDR3, the DNA is TGTGCCAGCAGCCGAGAAGTGAGTTCACCCCTCCACTTT. Residues: CASSREVSSPLHF.

The V and J genes are TRBV2 and TRBJ2-5; D might be TRBD2 (5 bases). The CDR3 consists of 13 residues. V was cut by 3 bases and J by 4 bases, with 9 bases left in between. Germline V CDR1 and CDR2: SNHLY, FYNNEI. For the CDR3, the DNA is TGTGCCAGCAGTGATGTGGCGGGAGAGACCCAGTACTTC. Translated, it gives CASSDVAGETQYF.

V usage is TRBV5-1 and J usage is TRBJ2-1; possibly TRBD1 for D (6 bases). Trimming took 1 base from V and 2 from J, leaving 13 bases between them. Germline V lookup: CDR1 SGHRS, CDR2 YFSETQ. The CDR3 runs to 16 residues. The CDR3 DNA reads TGCGCCAGCAGCTTGAAGGACAGACGTGCCTACAATGAGCAGTTCTTC. This gives the protein CASSLKDRRAYNEQFF.

This rearrangement joins TRBV19 to TRBJ2-4; TRBD1 is a possible D gene (5 bases). The germline CDR1 and CDR2 sequences are LNHDA and SQIVND (reference sequence). The CDR3 is 15 residues long. Trimming shortened V by 5 bases and J by 7 bases, and 18 bases separated the two germline ends. The CDR3 coding sequence is TGTGCCAGTAGTGTAGGTAGTCAGGGAAGGAACATTCAGTACTTC. Translating it yields CASSVGSQGRNIQYF. The variable domain in full, with the rest retrieved from reference TRBV19 and TRBJ2-4, is DGGITQSPKYLFRKEGQNVTLSCEQNLNHDAMYWYRQDPGQGLRLIYYSQIVNDFQKGDIAEGYSVSREKKESFPLTVTSAQKNPTAFYLCASSVGSQGRNIQYFGAGTRLSVL.

This chain uses TRBV10-2 with TRBJ1-1; the D is unclear. The CDR3 has 15 residues. From germline, CDR1 is WSHSY and CDR2 SAAADI. The germline V and J ends were trimmed by 2 bases and 1 base, with 11 bases remaining between them. The CDR3 region has the DNA TGCGCCAGCAGTGAGGGGCGGGAACGGAACACTGAAGCTTTCTTT. Protein: CASSEGRERNTEAFF.

The chain is built from TRBV10-3 and TRBJ1-2, with TRBD1 matching over 8 bases. From germline, CDR1 is ENHRY and CDR2 SYGVKD. The junction had 14 bases not matched to a gene; V was cut back by 6 bases and J by 2 bases. This CDR3 region has 17 residues. The CDR3 sequence is CAISQGQGIEANYGYTF. The CDR3 coding sequence is TGTGCCATCAGCCAAGGACAGGGAATAGAAGCAAACTATGGCTACACCTTC.

The rearrangement uses TRBV19 and TRBJ1-5, with D possibly TRBD1 on 5 matching bases. Trimming removed 0 bases from V and 9 bases from J, with 21 bases in between. The CDR3 runs to 17 residues. Germline CDR1 reads LNHDA; CDR2 reads SQIVND (reference sequence). CDR3 amino acids: CASSIDHAQVVVLPQHF. The CDR3 nucleotides read TGTGCCAGTAGTATAGACCATGCACAGGTGGTTGTATTGCCCCAGCATTTT.

V and J are TRBV7-2 and TRBJ1-3, with D tentatively TRBD1 (5 bases). The CDR3 length is 15 residues. Deletions cut 5 bases from V and 4 bases from J, with 15 bases between. Germline V gene lookup returns CDR1 SGHTA and CDR2 FQGNSA. Written as DNA, the CDR3 is TGTGCCAGCAGCCAAGTGGGGGGGTTGGGAAACACCATATATTTT. Protein: CASSQVGGLGNTIYF.

This chain joins TRBV7-9 and TRBJ2-7; maybe TRBD1 (5 bases). V lost 3 bases and J 5 bases, leaving 11 bases between the germline ends. The CDR3 has 13 residues. Germline V gene sequence: CDR1 SEHNR, CDR2 FQNEAQ (reference sequence). The CDR3 reads CASSFSGFDEQYF. CDR3 nucleotide sequence: TGTGCCAGCAGCTTCTCAGGGTTCGACGAGCAGTACTTC.

V usage is TRBV4-2 and J usage is TRBJ2-2, with D possibly matching TRBD2 (5 bases). The V gene lost 0 bases and the J gene lost 6 bases, with 17 bases spanning the gap. Per germline, CDR1 LGHNA and CDR2 YNFKEQ. The length of the CDR3 is 17 residues. The chain's CDR3 is CASSQEGVVEGSGELFF. CDR3 coding DNA: TGTGCCAGCAGCCAAGAGGGTGTAGTTGAGGGATCCGGGGAGCTGTTTTTT.

The chain employs TRBV6-5 and TRBJ2-3; 9 bases map to TRBD1. Germline V gene lookup returns CDR1 MNHEY and CDR2 SVGAGI. This CDR3 is 16 amino acids long. V gave up 2 bases and J gave up 2 bases; unmatched junction bases: 5. The CDR3 nucleotides read TGTGCCAGCAGTTACAAGGGGACAGGGTTCACAGATACGCAGTATTTT. It translates to CASSYKGTGFTDTQYF.

This sequence joins TRBV7-3 and TRBJ1-2; 11 nucleotides line up with TRBD1. With 5 bases clipped from V and 4 bases from J, the junction kept 6 bases outside the gene matches. Germline V gene lookup returns CDR1 SGHTA and CDR2 FQGTGA. The CDR3 spans 15 residues. The CDR3 DNA follows: TGTGCCAGCAGCCCCGTGGGACAGGGGGGCTATGGCTACACCTTC. Translated, it gives CASSPVGQGGYGYTF.

This chain links TRBV7-9 with TRBJ1-5, with unresolved D. Germline V gives CDR1 SEHNR, CDR2 FQNEAQ (reference sequence). Between the trimmed V and J ends, which lost 3 bases and 6 bases, there was a span of 15 bases. The CDR3 spans 15 residues. The CDR3 here is CASSLEARGVQPQHF. The CDR3 nucleotides are TGTGCCAGCAGCTTGGAGGCCCGCGGGGTTCAGCCCCAGCATTTT.